This note documents a single T cell receptor (beta chain) sequence. No antigen is known for it. No base qualities exist here, and no much larger clone lies one base off it. The protocol used for the library was the immunoSEQ multiplex PCR assay. For the multiplex PCR, a mixture combining 60 forward primers for TCR Vbeta segments and 13 reverse primers for TCR Jbeta segments was used. Amplification of the CDR3 region of rearranged TCR beta genes was performed with a multiplex PCR assay on genomic DNA. The amplified TCR beta libraries were sequenced on the Illumina HiSeq System as 87-base-pair reads. The paper's data handling went like this. A later analysis tallied about 77 million unique TCR beta chains across the 666 repertoires, and approximately 11 million of those chains were shared by two or more donors. Raw reads were error-corrected and collapsed into unique sequences by a nearest-neighbor algorithm in which closely related sequences were merged to remove PCR and sequencing errors. CDR3 sequences were aligned to IMGT reference sequences to assign V, D and J gene segments. For a sequence to be retained, a match of at least six nucleotides to both a V gene segment and a J gene segment was required. A rearrangement was called productive if the CDR3 had no stop codons and remained in frame with V and J, and every other rearrangement was called non-productive. CDR3 was defined according to IMGT convention as the region running from the second conserved V-encoded cysteine to the conserved J-encoded phenylalanine. Sequences without an unambiguous match to a single V gene segment were excluded from the earlier analysis of over 500 of the donors. In an earlier analysis of roughly 600 of the donors, a V segment was called functional when productive rearrangements were above 56.7%, and segregating when the standard deviation between donors exceeded 5%. A statistical classification framework was developed to diagnose cytomegalovirus status using the catalog of TCR beta chain sequences. A later analysis assigned V and J genes by comparing TCR nucleotide sequences with IMGT/GENE-DB human TR gene sequences. In a later analysis, CDR3 sequences and most-parsimonious VDJ recombination scenarios were assigned using the TCRdist pipeline. In a later analysis, each TCR beta chain was defined by its CDR3 amino acid sequence together with its V-gene family, and reads lacking a unique V-gene family were excluded. In a later analysis, some 600 highly shared, low-generation-probability nucleotide sequences were removed to address suspected cross-contamination and a sequencing artifact. A later analysis calculated a clonal expansion index for each public chain from normalized within-repertoire ranks of inferred template counts. A later analysis computed generation probabilities with a VDJ recombination model fitted to out-of-frame rearrangements, and checked the results against IGoR. In a later analysis, TCR-TCR, TCR-HLA and TCR-CMV co-occurrence was scored with hypergeometric tests, and a repertoire-size bias correction was applied to TCR pairs. To estimate false discovery rates, a later analysis permuted the HLA or CMV assignments 20 times. In a later analysis, co-occurring TCRs were grouped using DBSCAN, with TCRdist sequence similarity added in when clustering inside HLA-allele-positive subsets. Repertoires with fewer than 30,000 or more than 120,000 public chains were left out of co-occurrence clustering, as were a handful of repertoires with anomalous nucleotide sharing. TCRdb obtained this table from immuneACCESS and retained in-frame rearrangements with V and J assigned. These tables miss some clones; where compared with another copy, unresolved V genes account for less than half of the shortfall, and the remainder is unexplained. Clone size and the V and J calls come from that table; the DNA yielded D and trimming. Within this sample are around 160,000 clones, with about 70% of them counted one time only. The top ten constitute around 3% of the sample.

This sample stems from a study of cytomegalovirus exposure and HLA in healthy donors (dated by TCRdb to 2016 to 2017). For the wider study: In an earlier analysis of 587 of the donors, 276 Gb of sequence data and some 120 million unique TCR beta sequences from some 170 million T cells were reported. An early release that covered 640 HLA-typed donors contained approximately 320 gigabases of sequencing data and 85 million to 100 million unique TCR sequences. Of the 398 genotyped donors, over 70% fell in the genetic ancestry cluster associated with self-reported Caucasian donors. The study aimed to test whether cataloging public T cell receptors could reveal signatures of past pathogen exposure. The study used immunosequencing to profile the T cell repertoires of 666 subjects and linked those repertoires to cytomegalovirus serostatus. In addition to the first cohort of roughly 670 subjects, a separate validation cohort of 130 or so different subjects was used. To predict cytomegalovirus infection status, the study brought together high-throughput TCR immunosequencing, statistical association of individual TCRs with disease status, and machine learning. To study patterns of TCR occurrence, a later analysis re-analyzed previously published TCR beta repertoires from around 660 donors and added high-resolution HLA genotyping. In the later analysis, no new phenotypic data were used to find candidate immune exposures; instead, reliance was placed on TCR beta sequences and their occurrence across donors. To decide whether each TCR beta V gene segment behaved as functional or pseudogenic, an earlier analysis of some 600 of the donors relied on high-throughput TCR beta sequencing. Alongside the repertoire data, information on donor age, sex, ethnicity and CMV serostatus was compiled. Genome-wide SNP genotypes for about 65% of the roughly 700 donors were used in a later genetic analysis, which treated that subset as a discovery cohort. All discovery cohort repertoires had been generated using a single sequencing platform. HLA typing included class I and class II loci at four-digit resolution. Typing coverage varied by locus: about 620-640 donors for A, B, C, DRB1 and DQB1; under 550 for DQA1; around 610 for DPA1; some 470 for DPB1. Roughly 5 DR-DQ haplotypes were handled as single units for association and clustering because linkage in the cohort was strong. Among approximately 370 genotyped donors of the cohort, an average of approximately 240,000 unique TCR beta nucleotide sequences was sequenced per donor, of which about 18% were non-productive. Paper-wide results and their limitations: In a later analysis, some 17,000 TCR beta sequences were associated with specific HLA alleles at a false discovery rate of 0.05. A further reported finding was that TCR beta sequences accurately predicted the HLA-A and HLA-B alleles for most subjects in the first cohort. The study listed 150 to 200 TCR beta chains as associated with cytomegalovirus. In a later analysis, most CMV-associated TCR beta chains were found to appear HLA-restricted, with HLA associations seemingly driven largely by CMV exposure. Because counts were too low, about 18 rarely observed V segments, including chromosome 9 orphons, were excluded from the earlier analysis of several hundred of the donors. According to a later analysis, TCR association rates differed among HLA loci, with DRB1 alleles showing the most associated TCRs and HLA-C alleles showing the fewest. Only TCR beta chains were sequenced in this cohort, and the absence of alpha or paired-chain data limited detectable features. In vitro tests confirmed that a few of the cytomegalovirus-associated TCR beta chains recognize cytomegalovirus antigens. Most TCR sequences were seen in very few donors, while some public TCRs were found in many individuals. According to the authors, the approach could potentially be generalized to other disease states and immunological phenotypes. In a later analysis, HLA-associated TCR beta chains were found to be more clonally expanded and to have lower generation probabilities than equally common non-associated chains. The sequencing pipeline was judged likely to have produced a cluster of highly shared sequence variants as a technical artifact. A later genetic analysis reported fewer N-insertions in productive TCRs among donors in an Asian-associated ancestry cluster than the roughly 700-donor mean. Because HLA typing was missing for some donors at each locus, association tests included only the typed subset. An earlier analysis of 450 to 750 of the donors showed that most TCR beta V segments appeared in productive rearrangements either about 90% or about 30% of the time, which broadly matched IMGT annotations. Presence/absence analyses assumed roughly uniform sequencing depth across donors, an assumption that may not hold. In both the original and validation cohorts, the classifier was reported to diagnose cytomegalovirus status with high specificity and sensitivity. An association between a missense DCLRE1C variant and V-gene and J-gene trimming of TCR beta chains was found in a later genetic analysis and replicated in an independent cohort. Correlated functional status among segregating V segments might reflect linkage disequilibrium, but an unknown experimental factor could not be ruled out. According to a later analysis, parvovirus B19, influenza, CMV and Epstein-Barr virus appeared linked to several top co-occurrence clusters. Strong co-occurrence of HLA alleles, especially DR and DQ, made assigning TCR associations to individual alleles difficult. Immune exposure information for the cohort was limited to CMV serostatus.

The cohort consisted of some 730 healthy bone marrow donors. At the time of sampling, all cohort members were nominally healthy, though unrecorded immune exposures were likely present. The donor tested CMV seropositive, placing the donor among the 289 seropositive members of the cohort. Each donor provided a peripheral blood sample, and peripheral blood mononuclear cells were used for TCR beta sequencing. Genomic DNA was extracted from the blood cell samples with the Qiagen DNeasy Blood Extraction Kit. Sequences were obtained from PBMCs. The receptor was isolated from a woman aged 40-49 years in good health and CMV-seropositive.

CDR3 loop: CASSIPGTLPNEQFF. The nucleotides read TGTGCCAGTAGTATTCCCGGGACTCTGCCGAATGAGCAGTTCTTC. The chain employs TRBV19 and TRBJ2-1, and the D gene may be TRBD2, 6 bases matching. V is shortened by 3 bases, J by 7 bases, and the region joining them spans 16 bases. Including cysteine and phenylalanine, the CDR3 has 15 amino acids. Only CDR3 DNA is held: 45 bases, read in frame from base 1. Per the germline V gene (reference sequence), LNHDA is the CDR1 and SQIVND is the CDR2.